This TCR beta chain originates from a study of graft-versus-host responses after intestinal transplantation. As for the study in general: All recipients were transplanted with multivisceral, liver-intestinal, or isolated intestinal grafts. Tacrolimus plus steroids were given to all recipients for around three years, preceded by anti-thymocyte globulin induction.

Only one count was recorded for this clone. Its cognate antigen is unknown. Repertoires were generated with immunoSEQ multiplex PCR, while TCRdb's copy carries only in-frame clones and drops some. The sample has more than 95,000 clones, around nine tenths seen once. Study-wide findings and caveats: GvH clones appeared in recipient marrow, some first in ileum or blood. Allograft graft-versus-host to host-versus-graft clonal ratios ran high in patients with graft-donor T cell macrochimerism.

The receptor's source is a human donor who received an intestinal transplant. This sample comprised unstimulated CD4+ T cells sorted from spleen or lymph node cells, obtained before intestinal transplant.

DNA for the CDR3: TGTGCCAGCTCACCACCGGTCAGCGGGGGGATTTACAATGAGCAGTTCTTC. This codes for CASSPPVSGGIYNEQFF. The rearrangement links TRBV18 to TRBJ2-1; 9 nucleotides line up with TRBD2. The CDR3 sequence is 17 residues long. V dropped 0 bases and J dropped 4; count of bases not matched to a gene: 7. The V gene's germline CDR1 is KGHSH and CDR2 LQKENI.